This TCR beta chain stems from a study of T cell responses to AZD1222 COVID-19 vaccine. The V gene's germline CDR1 is KGHSH and CDR2 LQKENI. This CDR3 comprises 15 residues. V lost 6 bases and J lost 3, with 15 bases in between. Assay used: immunoSEQ multiplex PCR; TCRdb lists only in-frame clones, some missing. Of roughly 200,000 clones in the sample, just under 95% are singletons; the top ten hold about 1%. This receptor was identified in an adult who received the MenACWY meningococcal vaccine as a control. The starting material was peripheral blood, obtained 28 days after the second dose of the MenACWY control vaccine. The chain carries TRBV18 and TRBJ1-5; TRBD1 is a possible D gene (6 bases). CDR3 loop: CASSGGQADNQPQHF. The CDR3 DNA is TGTGCCAGCTCGGGGGGGCAGGCGGACAATCAGCCCCAGCATTTT.